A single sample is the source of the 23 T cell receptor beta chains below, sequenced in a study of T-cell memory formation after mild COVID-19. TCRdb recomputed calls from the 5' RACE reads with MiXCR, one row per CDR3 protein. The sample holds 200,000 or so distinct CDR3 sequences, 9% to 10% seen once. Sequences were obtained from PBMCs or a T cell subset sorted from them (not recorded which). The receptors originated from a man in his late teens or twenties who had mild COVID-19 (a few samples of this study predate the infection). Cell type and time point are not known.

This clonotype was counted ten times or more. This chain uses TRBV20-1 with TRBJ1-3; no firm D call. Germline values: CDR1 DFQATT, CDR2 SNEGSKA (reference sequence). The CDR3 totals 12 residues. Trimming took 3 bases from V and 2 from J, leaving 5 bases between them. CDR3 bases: TGCAGTGCTAGTCGAACTGGAAACACCATATATTTT. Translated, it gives CSASRTGNTIYF.

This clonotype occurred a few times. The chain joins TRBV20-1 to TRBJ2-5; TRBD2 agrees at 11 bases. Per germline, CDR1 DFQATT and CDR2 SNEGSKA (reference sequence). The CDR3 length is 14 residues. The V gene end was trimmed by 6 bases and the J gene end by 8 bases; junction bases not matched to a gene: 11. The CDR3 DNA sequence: TGCAGTGCAGGAAAGGGGACTAGCGGAGCAACCCAGTACTTC. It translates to CSAGKGTSGATQYF.

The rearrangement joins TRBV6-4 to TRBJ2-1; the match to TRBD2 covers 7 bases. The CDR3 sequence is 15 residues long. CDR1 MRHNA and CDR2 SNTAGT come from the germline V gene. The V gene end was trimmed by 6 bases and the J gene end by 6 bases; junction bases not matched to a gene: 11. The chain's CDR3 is CASSRTRDVRNEQFF. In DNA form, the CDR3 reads TGTGCCAGCAGCCGGACTAGAGATGTTCGCAATGAGCAGTTCTTC.

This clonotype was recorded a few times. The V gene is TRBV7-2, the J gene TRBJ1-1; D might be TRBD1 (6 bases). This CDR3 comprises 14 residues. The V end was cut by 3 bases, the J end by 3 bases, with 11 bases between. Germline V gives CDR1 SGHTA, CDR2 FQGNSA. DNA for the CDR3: TGTGCCAGCAGCTTCCAGGGGACGGACACTGAAGCTTTCTTT. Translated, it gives CASSFQGTDTEAFF.

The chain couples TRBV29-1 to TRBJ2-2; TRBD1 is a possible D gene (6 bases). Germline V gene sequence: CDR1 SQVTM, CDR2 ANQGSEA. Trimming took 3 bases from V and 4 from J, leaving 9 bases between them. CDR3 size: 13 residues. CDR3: CSVDRGRTGELFF. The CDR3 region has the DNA TGCAGCGTTGACAGGGGTCGCACCGGGGAGCTGTTTTTT.

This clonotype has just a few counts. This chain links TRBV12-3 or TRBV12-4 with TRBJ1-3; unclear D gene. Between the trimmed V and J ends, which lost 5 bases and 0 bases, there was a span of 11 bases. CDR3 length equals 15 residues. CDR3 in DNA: TGTGCCAGCAGTCTGACGGATTCCTCTGGAAACACCATATATTTT. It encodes CASSLTDSSGNTIYF.

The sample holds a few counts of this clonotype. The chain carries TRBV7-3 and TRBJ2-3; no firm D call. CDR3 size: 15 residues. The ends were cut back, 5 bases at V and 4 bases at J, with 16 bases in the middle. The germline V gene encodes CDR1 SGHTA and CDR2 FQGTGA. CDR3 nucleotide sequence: TGTGCCAGCAGCCCCAACCCGATAAAGCCAGATACGCAGTATTTT. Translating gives CASSPNPIKPDTQYF.

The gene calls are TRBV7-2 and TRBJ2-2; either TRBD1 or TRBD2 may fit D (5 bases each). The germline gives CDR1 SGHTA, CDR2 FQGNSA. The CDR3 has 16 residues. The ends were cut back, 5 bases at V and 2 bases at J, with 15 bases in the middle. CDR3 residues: CASSIRTGPNTGELFF. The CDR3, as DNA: TGTGCCAGCAGCATCCGGACGGGGCCCAACACCGGGGAGCTGTTTTTT.

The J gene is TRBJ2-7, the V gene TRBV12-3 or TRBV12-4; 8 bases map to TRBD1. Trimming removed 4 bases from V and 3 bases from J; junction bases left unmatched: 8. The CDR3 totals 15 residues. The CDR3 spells CASSSRQGKRYEQYF. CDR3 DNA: TGTGCCAGCAGTTCGCGACAGGGGAAACGCTACGAGCAGTACTTC.

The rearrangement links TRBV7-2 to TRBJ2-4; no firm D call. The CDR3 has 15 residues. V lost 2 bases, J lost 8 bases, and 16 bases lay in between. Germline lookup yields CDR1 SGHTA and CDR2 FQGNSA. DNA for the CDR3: TGTGCCAGCAGCTTACGTCCAGGCCCAATAGACATTCAGTACTTC. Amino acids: CASSLRPGPIDIQYF.

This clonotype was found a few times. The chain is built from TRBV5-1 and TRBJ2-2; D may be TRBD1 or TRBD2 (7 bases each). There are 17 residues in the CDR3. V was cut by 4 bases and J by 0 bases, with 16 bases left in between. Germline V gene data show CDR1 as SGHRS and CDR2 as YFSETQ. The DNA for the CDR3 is TGCGCCAGCAGCCGTGGAGCGGGACAGTCGAACACCGGGGAGCTGTTTTTT. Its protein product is CASSRGAGQSNTGELFF.

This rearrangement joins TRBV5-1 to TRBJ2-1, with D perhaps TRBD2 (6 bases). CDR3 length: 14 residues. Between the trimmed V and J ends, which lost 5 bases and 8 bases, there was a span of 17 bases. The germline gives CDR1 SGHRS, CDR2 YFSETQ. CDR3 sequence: CASRGDFKGDEQFF. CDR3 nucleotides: TGCGCCAGCAGAGGGGACTTTAAGGGCGATGAGCAGTTCTTC.

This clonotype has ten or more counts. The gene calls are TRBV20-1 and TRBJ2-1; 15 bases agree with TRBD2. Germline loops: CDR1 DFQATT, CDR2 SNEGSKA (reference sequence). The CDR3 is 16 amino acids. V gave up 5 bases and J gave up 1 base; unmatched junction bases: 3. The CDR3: CSAGTSGGMSYNEQFF. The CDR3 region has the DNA TGCAGTGCTGGGACTAGCGGGGGGATGTCCTACAATGAGCAGTTCTTC.

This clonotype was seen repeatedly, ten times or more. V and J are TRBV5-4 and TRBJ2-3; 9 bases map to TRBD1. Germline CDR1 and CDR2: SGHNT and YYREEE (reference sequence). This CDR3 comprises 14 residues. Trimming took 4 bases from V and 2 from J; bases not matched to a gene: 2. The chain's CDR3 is CASSVQGATDTQYF. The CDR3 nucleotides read TGTGCCAGCAGCGTACAGGGGGCCACAGATACGCAGTATTTT.

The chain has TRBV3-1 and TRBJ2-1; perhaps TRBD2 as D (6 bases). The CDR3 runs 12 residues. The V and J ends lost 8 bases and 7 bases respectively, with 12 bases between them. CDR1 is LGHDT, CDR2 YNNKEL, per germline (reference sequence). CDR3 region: CASVSGGNEQFF. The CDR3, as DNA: TGTGCCAGCGTATCCGGGGGAAATGAGCAGTTCTTC.

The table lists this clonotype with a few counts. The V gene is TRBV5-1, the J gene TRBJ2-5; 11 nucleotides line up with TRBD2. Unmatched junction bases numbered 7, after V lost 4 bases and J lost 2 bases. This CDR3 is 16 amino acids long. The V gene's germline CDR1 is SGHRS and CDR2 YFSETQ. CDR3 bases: TGCGCCAGCAGCGCCCTAGCGGGGGGTCTACAAGAGACCCAGTACTTC. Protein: CASSALAGGLQETQYF.

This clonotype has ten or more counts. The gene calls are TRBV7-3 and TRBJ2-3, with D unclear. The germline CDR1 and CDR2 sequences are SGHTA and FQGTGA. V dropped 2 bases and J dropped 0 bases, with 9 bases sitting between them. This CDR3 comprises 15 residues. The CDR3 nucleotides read TGTGCCAGCAGCTTACTGCCTTCTAGCACAGATACGCAGTATTTT. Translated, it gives CASSLLPSSTDTQYF.

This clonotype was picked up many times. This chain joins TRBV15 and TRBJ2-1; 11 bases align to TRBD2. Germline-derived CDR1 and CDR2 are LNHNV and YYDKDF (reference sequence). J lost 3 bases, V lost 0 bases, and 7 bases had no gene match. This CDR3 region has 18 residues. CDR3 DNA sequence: TGTGCCACCAGCAGAGAGCTTCCGACTAGCGGGGACTACAATGAGCAGTTCTTC. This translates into CATSRELPTSGDYNEQFF.

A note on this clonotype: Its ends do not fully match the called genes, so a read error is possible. The CDR3 loop reads CASSYSTTGGQLDTKYF. DNA for the CDR3: TGTGCCAGCAGTTATTCGACAACGGGGGGGCAGTTAGATACGAAGTATTTT. The chain recombines TRBV6-5 with TRBJ2-3, with 8 bases identical to TRBD2. CDR3 length: 17 amino acids. Looked up from germline, CDR1 is MNHEY and CDR2 is SVGAGI.

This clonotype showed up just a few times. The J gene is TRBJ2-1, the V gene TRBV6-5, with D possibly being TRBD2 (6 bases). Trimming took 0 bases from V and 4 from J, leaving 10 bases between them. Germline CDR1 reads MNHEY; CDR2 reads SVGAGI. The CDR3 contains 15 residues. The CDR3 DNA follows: TGTGCCAGCAGTTACTCGGCGGGGTCGTACAATGAGCAGTTCTTC. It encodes CASSYSAGSYNEQFF.

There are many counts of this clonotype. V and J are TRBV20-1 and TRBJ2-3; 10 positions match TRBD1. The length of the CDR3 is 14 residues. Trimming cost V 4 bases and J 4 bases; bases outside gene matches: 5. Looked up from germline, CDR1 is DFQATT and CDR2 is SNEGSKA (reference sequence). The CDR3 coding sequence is TGCAGTGCTAAACGACAGGGGGCCCCAGATACGCAGTATTTT. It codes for CSAKRQGAPDTQYF.

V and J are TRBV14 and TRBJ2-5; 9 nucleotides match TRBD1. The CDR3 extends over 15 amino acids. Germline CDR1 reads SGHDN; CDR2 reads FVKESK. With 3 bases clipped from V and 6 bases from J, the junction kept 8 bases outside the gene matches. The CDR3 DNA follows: TGTGCCAGCAGCCAGCGAGCGACAGGGGGTCAGACCCAGTACTTC. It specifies CASSQRATGGQTQYF.

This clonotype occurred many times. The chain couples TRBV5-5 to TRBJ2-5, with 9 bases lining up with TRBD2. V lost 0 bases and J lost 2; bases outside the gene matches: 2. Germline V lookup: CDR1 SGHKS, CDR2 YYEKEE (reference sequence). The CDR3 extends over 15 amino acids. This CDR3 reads CASSLASGAQETQYF. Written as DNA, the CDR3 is TGTGCCAGCAGCTTGGCTAGCGGGGCACAAGAGACCCAGTACTTC.